This record covers a single T cell receptor beta chain. The antigen is undetermined. Time point denoted: week 23, last vaccination. Every vaccine dose comprised 300 ug of mutant IDH1 20-mer peptide plus topical imiquimod. This sample was included in a study of a mutant IDH1 vaccine in newly diagnosed glioma. Turning to the study itself: Commencement of vaccination occurred 4-6 weeks following radiotherapy alone, or concurrently with temozolomide cycles. Radiotherapy, temozolomide, or both had been given previously, and both were given to most. General observations from the study: Among top peripheral T cell clonotypes, changes seemed unrelated to pseudoprogression.

Using immunoSEQ multiplex PCR, the repertoire was profiled, and TCRdb retains in-frame clones only, with some absent. Of about 86,000 clones listed, almost 85% were seen once; the top ten hold approximately 2.1%. Here the sequenced sample was PBMCs, taken from a glioma patient whose treatment included an IDH1 peptide vaccine. This receptor was obtained from a man between 25 and 39 years old with glioma. Some clones in this sample may be carry-over from other donors' samples.

The CDR3 sequence: CASRSDRSSYNEQFF. CDR3 in DNA: TGTGCCAGTAGATCCGATCGGAGCTCCTACAATGAGCAGTTCTTC. This rearrangement joins TRBV19 to TRBJ2-1; no clear D. The CDR3 is 15 amino acids. Germline CDR1 and CDR2: LNHDA and SQIVND (reference sequence). V gave up 6 bases and J gave up 0 bases, with 12 bases separating them.